What follows is one T cell receptor (beta chain) and its context. The record originates from a study of brain T cells in children with intractable seizures. Generated by immunoSEQ multiplex PCR, the TCRdb table keeps only in-frame clones and is missing some. The table lists about 340,000 clones, 93% of them singletons. The V segment lost 3 bases and the J segment 4 bases; nucleotides outside the gene matches: 13. This CDR3 has 20 amino acids. From germline, CDR1 is MDHEN and CDR2 SYDVKM. Indicated time point: blood from clinic visit 5 months post-surgery; TSC patient then seizure free. This TCR derives from a boy under three years old with tuberous sclerosis and intractable seizures. The sequenced sample was peripheral blood, obtained roughly 5 months after surgery. This chain uses TRBV28 with TRBJ2-6; the match to TRBD1 covers 12 bases. The CDR3 DNA reads TGTGCCAGCAGTTTCCCGGTTGGGACAGGGGGCGTTGTGGGGGCCAACGTCCTGACTTTC. Translation gives CASSFPVGTGGVVGANVLTF.